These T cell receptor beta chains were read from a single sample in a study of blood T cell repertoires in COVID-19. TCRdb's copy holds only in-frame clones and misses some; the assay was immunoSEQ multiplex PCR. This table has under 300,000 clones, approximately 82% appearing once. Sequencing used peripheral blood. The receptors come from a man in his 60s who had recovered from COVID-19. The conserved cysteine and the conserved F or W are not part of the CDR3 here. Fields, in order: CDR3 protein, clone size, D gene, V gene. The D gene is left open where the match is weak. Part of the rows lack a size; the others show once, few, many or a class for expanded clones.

CDR3aa: ASTHGRGSGNTIY
abundance: -
d_gene: -
v_gene: TRBV6-5

CDR3aa: ASSLSGSLSGNTIY
abundance: -
d_gene: -
v_gene: TRBV9

CDR3aa: ASSSDRISYEQY
abundance: -
d_gene: TRBD1
v_gene: TRBV5-1

CDR3aa: ASSSDRGGSPLH
abundance: -
d_gene: TRBD1
v_gene: TRBV18

CDR3aa: ASSASGQNIQY
abundance: -
d_gene: -
v_gene: TRBV7-9

CDR3aa: ATSGGQTSQETQY
abundance: -
d_gene: TRBD1
v_gene: TRBV24-1

CDR3aa: ASSMFDGGRGKNIQY
abundance: -
d_gene: -
v_gene: TRBV19

CDR3aa: AWSLGSQY
abundance: -
d_gene: -
v_gene: TRBV30

CDR3aa: ASSFAGVNTEAF
abundance: -
d_gene: -
v_gene: TRBV27

CDR3aa: ASSIGGPGEKLF
abundance: -
d_gene: -
v_gene: TRBV19

CDR3aa: ASSSSRTAYNEQF
abundance: -
d_gene: -
v_gene: TRBV11-2

CDR3aa: ASSLGGGFTDTQY
abundance: -
d_gene: -
v_gene: TRBV7-9

CDR3aa: ASRDRYSNQPQH
abundance: -
d_gene: TRBD1
v_gene: TRBV6-6

CDR3aa: ASSLVASPRGTGELF
abundance: -
d_gene: -
v_gene: TRBV11-2

CDR3aa: ASSQEQVNQPQH
abundance: -
d_gene: -
v_gene: TRBV3-1/TRBV3-2

CDR3aa: ASSLSGRPYEQY
abundance: -
d_gene: TRBD2
v_gene: TRBV18

CDR3aa: SVGAGREKLF
abundance: -
d_gene: -
v_gene: TRBV29-1

CDR3aa: ASSIAFRQASEQY
abundance: -
d_gene: -
v_gene: TRBV19

CDR3aa: ASSIQGQRETQY
abundance: -
d_gene: -
v_gene: TRBV5-1

CDR3aa: ASSNSGPPTKYEQY
abundance: -
d_gene: -
v_gene: TRBV21-1

CDR3aa: ASSYAGQNGYT
abundance: -
d_gene: -
v_gene: TRBV6-5

CDR3aa: ASSSGQGRVTEAF
abundance: -
d_gene: TRBD1
v_gene: TRBV7-8

CDR3aa: ALHFGTGQETQY
abundance: -
d_gene: TRBD1
v_gene: TRBV5-3

CDR3aa: ASSNRQGTYEQY
abundance: -
d_gene: TRBD1
v_gene: TRBV27

CDR3aa: SVEQTGDLTDTQY
abundance: -
d_gene: TRBD1
v_gene: TRBV29-1

CDR3aa: ASSPRQTYEQY
abundance: -
d_gene: -
v_gene: TRBV2

CDR3aa: ASRGDRDSIQY
abundance: once
d_gene: TRBD1
v_gene: TRBV12-3/TRBV12-4

CDR3aa: ASSKDRGSEQY
abundance: few
d_gene: -
v_gene: TRBV4-1

CDR3aa: ASGLPVIGELF
abundance: -
d_gene: -
v_gene: TRBV6-5

CDR3aa: ASSPGTRGTGELF
abundance: -
d_gene: -
v_gene: TRBV5-1

CDR3aa: ASSRGQGASQPQH
abundance: few
d_gene: TRBD1
v_gene: TRBV9

CDR3aa: ASSATGGVADTQY
abundance: -
d_gene: TRBD1
v_gene: TRBV2

CDR3aa: ASSPRSTGELF
abundance: -
d_gene: -
v_gene: TRBV19

CDR3aa: ASKTRDTDTQY
abundance: -
d_gene: -
v_gene: TRBV6-6

CDR3aa: ASTTSLGGSYEQY
abundance: few
d_gene: -
v_gene: TRBV19

CDR3aa: ASSRGPGQVQETQY
abundance: -
d_gene: TRBD1
v_gene: TRBV7-7

CDR3aa: ASSQTEAGTQY
abundance: few
d_gene: -
v_gene: TRBV14